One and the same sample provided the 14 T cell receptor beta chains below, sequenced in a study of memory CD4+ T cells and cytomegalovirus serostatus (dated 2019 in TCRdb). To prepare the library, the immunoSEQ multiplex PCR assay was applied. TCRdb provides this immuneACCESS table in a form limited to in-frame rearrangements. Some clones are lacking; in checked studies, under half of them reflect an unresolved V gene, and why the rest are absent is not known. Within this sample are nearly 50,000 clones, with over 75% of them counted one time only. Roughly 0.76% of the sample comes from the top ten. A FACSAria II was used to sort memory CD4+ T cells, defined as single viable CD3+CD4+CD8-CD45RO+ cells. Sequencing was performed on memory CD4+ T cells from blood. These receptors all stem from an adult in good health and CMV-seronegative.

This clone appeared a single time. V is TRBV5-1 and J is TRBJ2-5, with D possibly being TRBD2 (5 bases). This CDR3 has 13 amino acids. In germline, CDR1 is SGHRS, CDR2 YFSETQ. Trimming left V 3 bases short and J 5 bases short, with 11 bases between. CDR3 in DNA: TGCGCCAGCAGCTCTCTAGGGAGTGAGACCCAGTACTTC. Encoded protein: CASSSLGSETQYF.

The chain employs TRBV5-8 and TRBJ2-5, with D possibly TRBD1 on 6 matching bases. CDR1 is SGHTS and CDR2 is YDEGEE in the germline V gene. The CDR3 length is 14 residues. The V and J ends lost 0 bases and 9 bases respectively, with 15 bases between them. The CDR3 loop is CASSLGQVARAQYF. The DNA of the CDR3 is TGTGCCAGCAGCTTGGGACAGGTCGCCCGGGCCCAGTACTTC.

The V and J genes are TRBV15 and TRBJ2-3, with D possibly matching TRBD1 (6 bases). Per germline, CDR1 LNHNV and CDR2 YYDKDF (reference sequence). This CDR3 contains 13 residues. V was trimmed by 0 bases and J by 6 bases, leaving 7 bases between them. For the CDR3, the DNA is TGTGCCACCAGCAGAGATCAGGGGGATACGCAGTATTTT. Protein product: CATSRDQGDTQYF.

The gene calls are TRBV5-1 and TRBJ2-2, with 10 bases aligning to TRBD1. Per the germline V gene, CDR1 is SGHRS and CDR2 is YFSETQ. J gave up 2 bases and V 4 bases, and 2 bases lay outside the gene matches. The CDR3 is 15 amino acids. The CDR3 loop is CASSRDRGNTGELFF. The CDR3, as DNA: TGCGCCAGCAGCCGGGACAGGGGAAACACCGGGGAGCTGTTTTTT.

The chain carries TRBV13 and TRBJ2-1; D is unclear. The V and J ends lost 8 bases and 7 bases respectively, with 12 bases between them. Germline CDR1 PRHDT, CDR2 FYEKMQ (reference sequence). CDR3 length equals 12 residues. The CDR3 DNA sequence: TGTGCCAGCCTCCCCCATCCGAATGAGCAGTTCTTC. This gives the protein CASLPHPNEQFF.

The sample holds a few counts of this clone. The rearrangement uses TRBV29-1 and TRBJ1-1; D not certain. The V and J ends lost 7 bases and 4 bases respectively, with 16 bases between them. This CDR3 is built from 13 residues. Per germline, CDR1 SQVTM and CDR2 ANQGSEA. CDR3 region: CSAAPTVLTEAFF. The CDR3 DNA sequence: TGCAGCGCTGCTCCGACGGTCCTCACTGAAGCTTTCTTT.

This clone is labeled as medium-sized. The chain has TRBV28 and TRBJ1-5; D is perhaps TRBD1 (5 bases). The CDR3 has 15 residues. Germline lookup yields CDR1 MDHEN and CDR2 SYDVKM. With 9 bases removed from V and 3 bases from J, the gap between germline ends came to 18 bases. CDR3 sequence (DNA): TGTGCCAGTAGGCCTAATGGGGCGGCCAATCAGCCCCAGCATTTT. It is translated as CASRPNGAANQPQHF. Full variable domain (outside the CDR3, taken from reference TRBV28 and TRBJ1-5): DVKVTQSSRYLVKRTGEKVFLECVQDMDHENMFWYRQDPGLGLRLIYFSYDVKMKEKGDIPEGYSVSREKKERFSLILESASTNQTSMYLCASRPNGAANQPQHFGDGTRLSIL.

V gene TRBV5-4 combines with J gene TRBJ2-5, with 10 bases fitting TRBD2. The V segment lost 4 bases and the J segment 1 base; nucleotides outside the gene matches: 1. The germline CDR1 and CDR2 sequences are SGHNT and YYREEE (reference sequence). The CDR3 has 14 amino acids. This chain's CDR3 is CASSTSGAQETQYF. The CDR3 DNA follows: TGTGCCAGCAGCACTAGCGGGGCCCAAGAGACCCAGTACTTC. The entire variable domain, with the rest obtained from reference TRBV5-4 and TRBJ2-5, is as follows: ETGVTQSPTHLIKTRGQQVTLRCSSQSGHNTVSWYQQALGQGPQFIFQYYREEENGRGNFPPRFSGLQFPNYSSELNVNALELDDSALYLCASSTSGAQETQYFGPGTRLLVL.

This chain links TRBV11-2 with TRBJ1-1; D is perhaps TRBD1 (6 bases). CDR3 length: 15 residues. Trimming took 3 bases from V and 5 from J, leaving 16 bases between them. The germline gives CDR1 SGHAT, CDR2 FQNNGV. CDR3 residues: CASSLAAGVRTEAFF. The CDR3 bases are TGTGCCAGCAGCTTGGCCGCAGGGGTGAGGACTGAAGCTTTCTTT.

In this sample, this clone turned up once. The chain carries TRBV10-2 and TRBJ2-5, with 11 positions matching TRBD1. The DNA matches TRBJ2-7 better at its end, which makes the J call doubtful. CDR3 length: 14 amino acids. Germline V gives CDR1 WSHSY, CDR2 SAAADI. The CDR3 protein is CASRKGTGGYEQYF. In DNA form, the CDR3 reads TGCGCCAGCAGGAAGGGGACAGGGGGCTACGAGCAGTACTTC.

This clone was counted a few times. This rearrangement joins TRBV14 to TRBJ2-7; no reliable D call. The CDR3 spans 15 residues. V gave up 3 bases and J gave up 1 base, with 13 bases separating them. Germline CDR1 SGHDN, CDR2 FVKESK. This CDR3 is CASSQMMGSSYEQYF. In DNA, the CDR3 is TGTGCCAGCAGCCAGATGATGGGCAGTTCCTACGAGCAGTACTTC.

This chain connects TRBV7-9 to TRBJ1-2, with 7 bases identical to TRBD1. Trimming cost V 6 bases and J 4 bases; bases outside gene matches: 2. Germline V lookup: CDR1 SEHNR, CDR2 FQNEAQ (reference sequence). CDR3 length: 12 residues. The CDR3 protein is CASRWDSYGYTF. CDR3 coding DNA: TGTGCCAGCAGGTGGGACAGCTATGGCTACACCTTC.

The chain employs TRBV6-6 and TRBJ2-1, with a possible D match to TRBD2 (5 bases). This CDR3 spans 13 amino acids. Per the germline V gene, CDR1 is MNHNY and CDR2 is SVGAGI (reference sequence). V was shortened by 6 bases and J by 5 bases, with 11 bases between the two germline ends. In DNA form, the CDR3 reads TGTGCCAGCAGAGAGGACGGGGACAATGAGCAGTTCTTC. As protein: CASREDGDNEQFF.

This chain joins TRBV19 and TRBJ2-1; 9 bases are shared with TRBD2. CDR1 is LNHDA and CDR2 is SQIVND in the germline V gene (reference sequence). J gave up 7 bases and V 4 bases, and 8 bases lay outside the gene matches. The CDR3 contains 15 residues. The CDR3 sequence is CASSKETSGTNEQFF. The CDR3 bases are TGTGCCAGTAGTAAAGAGACTAGCGGAACAAATGAGCAGTTCTTC.